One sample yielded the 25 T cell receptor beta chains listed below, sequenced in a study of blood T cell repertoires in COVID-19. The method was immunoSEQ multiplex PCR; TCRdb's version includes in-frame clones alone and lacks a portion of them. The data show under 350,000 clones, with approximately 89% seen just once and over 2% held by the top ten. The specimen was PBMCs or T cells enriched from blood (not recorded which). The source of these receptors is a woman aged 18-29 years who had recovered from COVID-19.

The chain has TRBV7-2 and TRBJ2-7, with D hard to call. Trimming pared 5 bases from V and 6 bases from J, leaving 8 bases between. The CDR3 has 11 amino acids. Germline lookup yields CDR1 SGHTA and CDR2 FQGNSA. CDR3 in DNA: TGTGCCAGCAGCAACAGCATCGAGCAGTACTTC. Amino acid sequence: CASSNSIEQYF.

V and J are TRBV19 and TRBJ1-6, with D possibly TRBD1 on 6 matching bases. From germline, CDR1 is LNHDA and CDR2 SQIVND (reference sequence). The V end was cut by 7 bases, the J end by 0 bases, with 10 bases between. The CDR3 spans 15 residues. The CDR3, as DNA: TGTGCCAGTACTCAGGACAGCTCCTATAATTCACCCCTCCACTTT. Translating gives CASTQDSSYNSPLHF. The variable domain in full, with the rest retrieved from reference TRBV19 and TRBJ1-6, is DGGITQSPKYLFRKEGQNVTLSCEQNLNHDAMYWYRQDPGQGLRLIYYSQIVNDFQKGDIAEGYSVSREKKESFPLTVTSAQKNPTAFYLCASTQDSSYNSPLHFGNGTRLTVT.

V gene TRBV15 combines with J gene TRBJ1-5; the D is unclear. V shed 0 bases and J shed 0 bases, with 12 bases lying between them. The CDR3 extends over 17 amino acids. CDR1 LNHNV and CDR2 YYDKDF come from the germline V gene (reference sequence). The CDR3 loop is CATSRDEGPGSNQPQHF. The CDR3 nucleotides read TGTGCCACCAGCAGAGACGAGGGCCCAGGTAGCAATCAGCCCCAGCATTTT.

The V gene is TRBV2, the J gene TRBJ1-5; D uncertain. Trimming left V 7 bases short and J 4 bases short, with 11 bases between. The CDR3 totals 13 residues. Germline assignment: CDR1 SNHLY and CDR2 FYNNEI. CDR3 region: CASNRGGNQPQHF. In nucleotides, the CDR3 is TGTGCCAGCAATCGGGGAGGGAATCAGCCCCAGCATTTT.

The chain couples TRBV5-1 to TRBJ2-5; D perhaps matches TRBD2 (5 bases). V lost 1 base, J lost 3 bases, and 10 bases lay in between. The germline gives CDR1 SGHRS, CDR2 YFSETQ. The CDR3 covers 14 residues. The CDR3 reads CASSLTVGEETQYF. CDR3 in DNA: TGCGCCAGCAGCTTGACTGTCGGGGAAGAGACCCAGTACTTC.

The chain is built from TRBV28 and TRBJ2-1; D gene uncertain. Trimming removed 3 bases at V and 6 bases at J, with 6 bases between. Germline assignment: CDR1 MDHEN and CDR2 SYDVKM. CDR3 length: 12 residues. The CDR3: CASSFLRNEQFF. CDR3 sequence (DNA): TGTGCCAGCAGTTTTCTCCGCAATGAGCAGTTCTTC.

CDR3 DNA: TGTGCCAGCAGCCAGGGGGCGGGGCTCTACAATGAGCAGTTCTTC. As protein: CASSQGAGLYNEQFF. This chain connects TRBV7-9 to TRBJ2-1; 8 nucleotides match TRBD1. This CDR3 region has 15 residues. Germline V gene data show CDR1 as SEHNR and CDR2 as FQNEAQ (reference sequence). V trimming: 5 bases; J trimming: 3 bases; junction bases outside the gene matches: 6.

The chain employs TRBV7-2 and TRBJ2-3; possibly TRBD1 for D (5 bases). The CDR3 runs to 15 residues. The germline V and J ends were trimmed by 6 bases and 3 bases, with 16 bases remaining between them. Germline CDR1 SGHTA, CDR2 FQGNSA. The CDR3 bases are TGTGCCAGCAGTAGGGGTCTAGGAGTAACAGATACGCAGTATTTT. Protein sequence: CASSRGLGVTDTQYF.

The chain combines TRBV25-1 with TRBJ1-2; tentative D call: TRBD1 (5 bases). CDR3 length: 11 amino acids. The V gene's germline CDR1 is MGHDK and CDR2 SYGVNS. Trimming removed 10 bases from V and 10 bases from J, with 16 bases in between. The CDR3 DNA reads TGTGCCACCCCTGGCAGGGCTACCTACACCTTC. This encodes CATPGRATYTF.

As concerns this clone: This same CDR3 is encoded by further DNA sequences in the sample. The CDR3 nucleotides read TGTGCCAGCAGCCTAGCGGGTGGCTCCTACAATGAGCAGTTCTTC. It codes for CASSLAGGSYNEQFF. The chain joins TRBV11-2 to TRBJ2-1, with 8 bases lining up with TRBD2. Germline assignment: CDR1 SGHAT and CDR2 FQNNGV. The V segment lost 5 bases and the J segment 0 bases; nucleotides outside the gene matches: 3. The CDR3 runs 15 residues.

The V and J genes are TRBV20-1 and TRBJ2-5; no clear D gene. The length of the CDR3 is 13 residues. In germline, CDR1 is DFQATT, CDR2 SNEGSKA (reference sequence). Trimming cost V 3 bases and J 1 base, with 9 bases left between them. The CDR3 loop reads CSASLLPQETQYF. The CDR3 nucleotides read TGCAGTGCTAGTCTGCTACCCCAAGAGACCCAGTACTTC.

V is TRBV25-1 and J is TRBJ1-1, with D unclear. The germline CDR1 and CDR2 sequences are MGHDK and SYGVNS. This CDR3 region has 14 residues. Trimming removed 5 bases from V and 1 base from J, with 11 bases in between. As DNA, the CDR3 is TGTGCCAGCAGTCCGCGAATTTGGAACACTGAAGCTTTCTTT. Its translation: CASSPRIWNTEAFF.

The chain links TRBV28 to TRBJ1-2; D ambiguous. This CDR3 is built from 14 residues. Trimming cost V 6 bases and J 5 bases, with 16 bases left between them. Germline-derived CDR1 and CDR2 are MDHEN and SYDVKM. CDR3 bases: TGTGCCAGCAGCCTTACACGAGGCGGGTATGGCTACACCTTC. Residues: CASSLTRGGYGYTF.

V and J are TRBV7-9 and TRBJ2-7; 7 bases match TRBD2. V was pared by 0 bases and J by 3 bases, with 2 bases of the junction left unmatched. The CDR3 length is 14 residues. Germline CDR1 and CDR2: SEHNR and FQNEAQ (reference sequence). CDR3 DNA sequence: TGTGCCAGCAGCTTAGCGACGGGGGGCTACGAGCAGTACTTC. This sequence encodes CASSLATGGYEQYF.

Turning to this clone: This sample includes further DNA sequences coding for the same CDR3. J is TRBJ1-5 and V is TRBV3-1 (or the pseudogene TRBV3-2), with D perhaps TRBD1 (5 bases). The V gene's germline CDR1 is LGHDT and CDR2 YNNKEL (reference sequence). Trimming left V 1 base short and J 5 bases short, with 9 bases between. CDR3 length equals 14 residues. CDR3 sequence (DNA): TGTGCCAGCAGCCAAGGGCGGGGGGATCAGCCCCAGCATTTT. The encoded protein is CASSQGRGDQPQHF.

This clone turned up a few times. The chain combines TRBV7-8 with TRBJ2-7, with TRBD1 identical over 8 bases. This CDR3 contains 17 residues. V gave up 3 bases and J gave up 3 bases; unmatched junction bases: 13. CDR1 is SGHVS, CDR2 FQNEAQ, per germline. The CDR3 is CASSFMTGEISLYEQYF. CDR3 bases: TGTGCCAGCAGCTTCATGACAGGGGAAATCTCCCTCTACGAGCAGTACTTC.

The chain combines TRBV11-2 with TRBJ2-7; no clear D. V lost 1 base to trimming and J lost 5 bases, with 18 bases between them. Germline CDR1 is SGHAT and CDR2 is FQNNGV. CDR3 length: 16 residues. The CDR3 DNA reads TGTGCCAGCAGCTTAGGCCCCCTGTACAGCTTAAACGAGCAGTACTTC. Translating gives CASSLGPLYSLNEQYF.

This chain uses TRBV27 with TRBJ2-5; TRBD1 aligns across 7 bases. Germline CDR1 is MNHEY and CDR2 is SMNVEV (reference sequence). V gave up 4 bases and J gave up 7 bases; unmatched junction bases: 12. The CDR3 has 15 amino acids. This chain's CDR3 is CASSYSGQALGTQYF. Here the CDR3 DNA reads TGTGCCAGCAGTTATTCAGGACAGGCCCTGGGGACCCAGTACTTC.

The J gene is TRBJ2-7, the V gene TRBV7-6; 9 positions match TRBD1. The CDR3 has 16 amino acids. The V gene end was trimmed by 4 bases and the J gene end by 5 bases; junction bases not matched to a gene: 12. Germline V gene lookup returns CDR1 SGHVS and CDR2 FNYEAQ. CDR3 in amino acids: CASSSGTGTGSNEQYF. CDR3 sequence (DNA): TGTGCCAGCAGCTCCGGAACCGGGACAGGGAGTAACGAGCAGTACTTC.

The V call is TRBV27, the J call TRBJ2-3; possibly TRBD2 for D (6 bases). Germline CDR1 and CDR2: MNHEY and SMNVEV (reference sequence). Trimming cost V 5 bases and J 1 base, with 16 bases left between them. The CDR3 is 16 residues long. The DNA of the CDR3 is TGTGCCAGCAGTACCTTACGCGGGACGGGCACAGATACGCAGTATTTT. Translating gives CASSTLRGTGTDTQYF.

This CDR3 is CATLRRQTYGYTF. As DNA, the CDR3 is TGTGCCACCCTAAGGCGACAGACCTATGGCTACACCTTC. The rearrangement uses TRBV28 and TRBJ1-2; D possibly corresponds to TRBD1 (5 bases). CDR1 and CDR2 (germline): MDHEN, SYDVKM. V lost 10 bases and J 4 bases, leaving 16 bases between the germline ends. The CDR3 runs to 13 residues.

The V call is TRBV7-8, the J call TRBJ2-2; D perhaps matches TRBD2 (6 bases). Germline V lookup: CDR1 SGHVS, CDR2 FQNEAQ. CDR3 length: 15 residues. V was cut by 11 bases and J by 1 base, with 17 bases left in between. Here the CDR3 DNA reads TGTGCCCTTACGGGGCAGCGGGTGAACACCGGGGAGCTGTTTTTT. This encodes CALTGQRVNTGELFF.

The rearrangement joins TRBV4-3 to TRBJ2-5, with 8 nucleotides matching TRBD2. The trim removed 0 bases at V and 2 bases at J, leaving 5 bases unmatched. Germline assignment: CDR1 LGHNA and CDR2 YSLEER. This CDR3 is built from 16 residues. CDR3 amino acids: CASSQDVAGGQETQYF. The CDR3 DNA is TGCGCCAGCAGCCAAGATGTGGCGGGGGGTCAAGAGACCCAGTACTTC.

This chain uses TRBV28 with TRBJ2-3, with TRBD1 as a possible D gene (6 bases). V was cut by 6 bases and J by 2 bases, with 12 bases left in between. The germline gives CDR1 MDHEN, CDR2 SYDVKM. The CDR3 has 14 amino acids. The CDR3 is CASRLGQSTDTQYF. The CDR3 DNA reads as TGTGCCAGCAGGCTAGGACAGTCCACAGATACGCAGTATTTT.

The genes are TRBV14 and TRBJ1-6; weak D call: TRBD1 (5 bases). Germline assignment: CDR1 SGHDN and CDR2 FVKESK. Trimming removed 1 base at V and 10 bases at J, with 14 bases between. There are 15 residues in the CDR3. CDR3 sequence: CASSQAGGPWSPLHF. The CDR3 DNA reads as TGTGCCAGCAGCCAAGCGGGGGGACCGTGGTCACCCCTCCACTTT.